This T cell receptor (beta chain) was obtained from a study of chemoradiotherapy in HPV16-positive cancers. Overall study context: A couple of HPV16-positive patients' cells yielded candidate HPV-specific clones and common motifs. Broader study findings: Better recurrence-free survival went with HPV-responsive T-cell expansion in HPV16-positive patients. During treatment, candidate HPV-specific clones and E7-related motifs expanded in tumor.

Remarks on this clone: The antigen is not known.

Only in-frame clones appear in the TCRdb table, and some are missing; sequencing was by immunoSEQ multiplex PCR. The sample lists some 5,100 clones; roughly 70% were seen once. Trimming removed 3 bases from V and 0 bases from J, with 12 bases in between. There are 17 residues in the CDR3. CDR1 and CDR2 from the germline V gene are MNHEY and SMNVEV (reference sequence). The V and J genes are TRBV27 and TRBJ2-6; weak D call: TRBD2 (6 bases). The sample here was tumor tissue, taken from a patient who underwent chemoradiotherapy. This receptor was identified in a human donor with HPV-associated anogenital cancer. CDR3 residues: CASSLGLTSSGANVLTF. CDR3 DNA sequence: TGTGCCAGCAGTTTGGGACTGACCAGCTCTGGGGCCAACGTCCTGACTTTC.